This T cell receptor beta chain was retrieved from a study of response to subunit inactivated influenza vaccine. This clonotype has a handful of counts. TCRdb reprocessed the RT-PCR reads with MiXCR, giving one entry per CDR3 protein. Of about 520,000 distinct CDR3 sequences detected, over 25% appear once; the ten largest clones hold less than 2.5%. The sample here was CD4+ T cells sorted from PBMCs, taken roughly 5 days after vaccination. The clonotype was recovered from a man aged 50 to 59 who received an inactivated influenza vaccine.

The CDR3, as DNA: TGCAGCGTTGACAGCGGGGCCCTAGTACATACGCAGTATTTT. Encoded protein: CSVDSGALVHTQYF. The rearrangement uses TRBV29-1 and TRBJ2-3, with 7 bases lining up with TRBD2. CDR1 is SQVTM and CDR2 is ANQGSEA in the germline V gene. Unmatched junction bases numbered 10, after V lost 3 bases and J lost 7 bases. The CDR3 is made up of 14 amino acids.